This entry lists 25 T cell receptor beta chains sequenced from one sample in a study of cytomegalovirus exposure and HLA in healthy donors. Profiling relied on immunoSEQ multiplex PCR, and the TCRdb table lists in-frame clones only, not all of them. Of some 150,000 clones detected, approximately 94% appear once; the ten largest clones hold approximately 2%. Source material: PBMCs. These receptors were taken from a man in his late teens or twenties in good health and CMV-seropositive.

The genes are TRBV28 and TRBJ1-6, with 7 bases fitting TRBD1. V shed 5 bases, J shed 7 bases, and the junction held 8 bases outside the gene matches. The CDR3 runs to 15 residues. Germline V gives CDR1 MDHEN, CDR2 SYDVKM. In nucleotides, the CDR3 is TGTGCCAGCAGTCCGAGACAGGGTGTCAATTCACCCCTCCACTTT. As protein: CASSPRQGVNSPLHF.

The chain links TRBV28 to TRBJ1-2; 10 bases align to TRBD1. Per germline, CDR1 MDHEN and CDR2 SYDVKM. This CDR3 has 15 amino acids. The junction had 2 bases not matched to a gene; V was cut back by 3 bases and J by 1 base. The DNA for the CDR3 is TGTGCCAGCAGTTTGACAGGGGGCTTTAACTATGGCTACACCTTC. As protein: CASSLTGGFNYGYTF.

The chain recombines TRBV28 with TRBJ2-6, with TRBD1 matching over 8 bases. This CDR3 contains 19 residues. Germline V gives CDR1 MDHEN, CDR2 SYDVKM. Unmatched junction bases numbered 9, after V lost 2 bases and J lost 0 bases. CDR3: CASSLNFGQGSSGANVLTF. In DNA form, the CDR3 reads TGTGCCAGCAGTTTAAATTTCGGACAGGGCAGCTCTGGGGCCAACGTCCTGACTTTC.

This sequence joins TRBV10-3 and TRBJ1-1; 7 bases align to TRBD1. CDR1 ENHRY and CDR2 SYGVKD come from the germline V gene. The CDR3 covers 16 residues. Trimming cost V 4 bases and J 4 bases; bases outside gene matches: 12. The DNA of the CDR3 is TGTGCCATCAGTGGGGACAGTGGGGGCCCCGGCACTGAAGCTTTCTTT. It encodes CAISGDSGGPGTEAFF.

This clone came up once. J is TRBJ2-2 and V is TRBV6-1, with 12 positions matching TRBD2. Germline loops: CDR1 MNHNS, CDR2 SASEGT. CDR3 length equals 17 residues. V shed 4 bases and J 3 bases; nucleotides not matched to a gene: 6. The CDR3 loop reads CASSGLAGVRDTGELFF. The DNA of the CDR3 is TGTGCCAGCAGTGGACTAGCGGGAGTGAGGGACACCGGGGAGCTGTTTTTT.

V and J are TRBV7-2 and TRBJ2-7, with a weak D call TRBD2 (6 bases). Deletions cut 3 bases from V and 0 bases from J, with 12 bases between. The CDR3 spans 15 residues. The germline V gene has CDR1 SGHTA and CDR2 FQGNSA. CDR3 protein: CASSFGGASSYEQYF. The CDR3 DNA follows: TGTGCCAGCAGCTTTGGAGGGGCCAGCTCCTACGAGCAGTACTTC.

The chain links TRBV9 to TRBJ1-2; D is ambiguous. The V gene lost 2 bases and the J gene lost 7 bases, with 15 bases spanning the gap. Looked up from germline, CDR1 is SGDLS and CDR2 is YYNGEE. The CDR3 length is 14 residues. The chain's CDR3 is CASSVQSGLFGYTF. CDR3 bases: TGTGCCAGCAGCGTCCAGTCCGGACTTTTTGGCTACACCTTC.

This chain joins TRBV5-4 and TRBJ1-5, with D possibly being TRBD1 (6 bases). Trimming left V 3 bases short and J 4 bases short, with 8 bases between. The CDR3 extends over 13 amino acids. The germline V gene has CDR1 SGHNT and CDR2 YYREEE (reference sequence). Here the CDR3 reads CASSWDTNQPQHF. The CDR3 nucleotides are TGTGCCAGCAGCTGGGACACGAATCAGCCCCAGCATTTT.

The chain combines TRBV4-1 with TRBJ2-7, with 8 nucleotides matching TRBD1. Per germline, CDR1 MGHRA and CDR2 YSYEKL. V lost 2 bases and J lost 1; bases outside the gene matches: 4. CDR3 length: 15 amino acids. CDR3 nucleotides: TGCGCCAGCAGCCAACCGGGACAGGCATCCTACGAGCAGTACTTC. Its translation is CASSQPGQASYEQYF.

The CDR3 sequence: CASSLLGTGLHGYTF. CDR3 coding DNA: TGTGCCAGCAGCTTGCTCGGGACAGGGCTTCATGGCTACACCTTC. The V call is TRBV7-9, the J call TRBJ1-2; TRBD1 matches 9 bases. The germline V gene encodes CDR1 SEHNR and CDR2 FQNEAQ (reference sequence). V was pared by 3 bases and J by 6 bases, with 8 bases of the junction left unmatched. The CDR3 consists of 15 residues.

In DNA form, the CDR3 reads TGCGCCAGCAGCTTCGTAGAGACTAGCGCGAACACCGGGGAGCTGTTTTTT. It specifies CASSFVETSANTGELFF. The chain recombines TRBV5-1 with TRBJ2-2, with 8 positions matching TRBD2. Germline CDR1 and CDR2: SGHRS and YFSETQ. The V and J ends lost 2 bases and 0 bases, in that order; junction bases with no gene match: 6. The CDR3 runs 17 residues.

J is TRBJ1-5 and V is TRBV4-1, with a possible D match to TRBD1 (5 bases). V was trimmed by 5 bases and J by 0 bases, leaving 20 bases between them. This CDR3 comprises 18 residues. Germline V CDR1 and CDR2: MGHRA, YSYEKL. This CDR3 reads CASSMDAWGRYSNQPQHF. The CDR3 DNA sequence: TGCGCCAGCAGCATGGACGCCTGGGGCCGATATAGCAATCAGCCCCAGCATTTT.

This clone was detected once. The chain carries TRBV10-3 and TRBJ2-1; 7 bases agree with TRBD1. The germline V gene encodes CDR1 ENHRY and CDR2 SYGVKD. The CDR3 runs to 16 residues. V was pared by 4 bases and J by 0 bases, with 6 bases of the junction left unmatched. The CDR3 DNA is TGTGCCATCAGTGGCAGGGGGTCTAGCTCCTACAATGAGCAGTTCTTC. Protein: CAISGRGSSSYNEQFF.

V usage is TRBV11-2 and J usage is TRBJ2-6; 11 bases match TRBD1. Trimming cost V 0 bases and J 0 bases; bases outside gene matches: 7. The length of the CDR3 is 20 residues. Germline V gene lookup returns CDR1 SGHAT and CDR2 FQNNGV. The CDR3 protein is CASSLDLEDRGLSGANVLTF. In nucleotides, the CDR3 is TGTGCCAGCAGCTTAGATCTAGAGGACAGGGGGCTCTCTGGGGCCAACGTCCTGACTTTC.

CDR3 bases: TGCGCCAGCAGCTTGCAGGGGGCCCTTGGAAACACCATATATTTT. It codes for CASSLQGALGNTIYF. The chain employs TRBV5-1 and TRBJ1-3; 8 bases are a match to TRBD1. Germline CDR1 and CDR2: SGHRS and YFSETQ. This CDR3 has 15 residues. J lost 3 bases, V lost 1 base, and 3 bases had no gene match.

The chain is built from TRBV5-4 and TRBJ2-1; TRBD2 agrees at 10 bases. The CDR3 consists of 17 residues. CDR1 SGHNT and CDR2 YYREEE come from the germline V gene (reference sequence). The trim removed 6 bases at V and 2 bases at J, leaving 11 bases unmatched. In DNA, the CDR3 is TGTGCCAGCACCTATTCTAGCGGGAGCGTCGCCTACAATGAGCAGTTCTTC. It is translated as CASTYSSGSVAYNEQFF.

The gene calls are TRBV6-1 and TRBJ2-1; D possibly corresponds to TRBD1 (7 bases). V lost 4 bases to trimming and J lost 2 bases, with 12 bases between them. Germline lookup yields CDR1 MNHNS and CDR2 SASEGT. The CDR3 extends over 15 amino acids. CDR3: CASSVQGGPYNEQFF. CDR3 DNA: TGTGCCAGCAGTGTCCAGGGGGGTCCCTACAATGAGCAGTTCTTC.

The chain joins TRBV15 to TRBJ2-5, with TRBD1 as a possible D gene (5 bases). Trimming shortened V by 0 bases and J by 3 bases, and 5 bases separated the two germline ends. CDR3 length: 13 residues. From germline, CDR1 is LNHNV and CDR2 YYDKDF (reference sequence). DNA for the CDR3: TGTGCCACCAGCAGAGAGACAGAAGAGACCCAGTACTTC. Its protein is CATSRETEETQYF.

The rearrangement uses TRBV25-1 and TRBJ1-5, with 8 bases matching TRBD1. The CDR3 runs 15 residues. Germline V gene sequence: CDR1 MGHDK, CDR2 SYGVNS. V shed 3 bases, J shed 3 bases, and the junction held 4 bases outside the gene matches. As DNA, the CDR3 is TGTGCCAGCAGTGAGGGGACAGGAGACAATCAGCCCCAGCATTTT. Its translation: CASSEGTGDNQPQHF.

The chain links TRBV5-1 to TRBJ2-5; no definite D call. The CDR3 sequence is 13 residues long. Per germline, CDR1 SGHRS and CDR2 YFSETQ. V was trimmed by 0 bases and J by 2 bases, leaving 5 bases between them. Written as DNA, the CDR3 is TGCGCCAGCAGCTTGGCCGCGCAAGAGACCCAGTACTTC. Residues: CASSLAAQETQYF.

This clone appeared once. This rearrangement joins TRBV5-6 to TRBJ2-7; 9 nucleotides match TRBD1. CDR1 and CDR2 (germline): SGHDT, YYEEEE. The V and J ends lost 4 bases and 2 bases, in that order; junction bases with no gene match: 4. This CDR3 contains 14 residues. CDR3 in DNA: TGTGCCAGCAGCCCCGGGACAGGGACCTACGAGCAGTACTTC. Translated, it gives CASSPGTGTYEQYF.

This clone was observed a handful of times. CDR3 sequence (DNA): TGTGCCAGCAGCCCTTCCCTGGCGGGAACACACAATGAGCAGTTCTTC. Translated: CASSPSLAGTHNEQFF. The genes are TRBV7-9 and TRBJ2-1; maybe TRBD2 (6 bases). V lost 5 bases and J lost 5, with 19 bases in between. The CDR3 is 16 amino acids. Germline CDR1 is SEHNR and CDR2 is FQNEAQ (reference sequence).

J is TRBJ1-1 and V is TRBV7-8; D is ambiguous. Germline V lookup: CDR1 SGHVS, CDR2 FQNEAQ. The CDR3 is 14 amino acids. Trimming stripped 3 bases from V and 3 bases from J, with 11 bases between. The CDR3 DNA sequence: TGTGCCAGCAGCTTCCCGGGATATCACACTGAAGCTTTCTTT. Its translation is CASSFPGYHTEAFF.

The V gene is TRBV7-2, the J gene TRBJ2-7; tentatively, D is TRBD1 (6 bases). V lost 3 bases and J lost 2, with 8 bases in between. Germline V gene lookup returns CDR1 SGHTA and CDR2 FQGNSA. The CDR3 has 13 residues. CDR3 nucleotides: TGTGCCAGCAGCTTCCAGGGGCCCTACGAGCAGTACTTC. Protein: CASSFQGPYEQYF. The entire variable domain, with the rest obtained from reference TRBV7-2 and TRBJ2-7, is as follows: GAGVSQSPSNKVTEKGKDVELRCDPISGHTALYWYRQSLGQGLEFLIYFQGNSAPDKSGLPSDRFSAERTGGSVSTLTIQRTQQEDSAVYLCASSFQGPYEQYFGPGTRLTVT.

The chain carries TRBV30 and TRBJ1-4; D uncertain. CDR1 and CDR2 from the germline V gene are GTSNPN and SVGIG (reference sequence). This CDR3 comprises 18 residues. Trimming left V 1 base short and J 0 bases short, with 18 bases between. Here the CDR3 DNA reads TGTGCCTGGAGTGGAACTTCGGAGGGCATTGCAACTAATGAAAAACTGTTTTTT. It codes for CAWSGTSEGIATNEKLFF.